These T cell receptor beta chains were read from a single sample in a study of blood T cell repertoires in COVID-19. Libraries were prepared by immunoSEQ multiplex PCR; TCRdb keeps only in-frame clonotypes and omits some of them. The table lists 250,000 to 350,000 clones, 84% of them singletons. Sequencing was performed on peripheral blood. These receptors all come from a human donor with COVID-19, enrolled during active disease. The donor label of this sample is uncertain. The CDR3 runs from the conserved cysteine through the conserved F or W. Fields, in order: J gene, V gene, CDR3 protein.

J gene: TRBJ2-1; V gene: TRBV7-8; CDR3 protein: CASSSWTSGSFDNEQFF
J gene: TRBJ2-1; V gene: TRBV7-2; CDR3 protein: CASSPSQGRTYNEQFF
J gene: TRBJ1-6; V gene: TRBV27; CDR3 protein: CASSPTYNSPLHF
J gene: TRBJ2-5; V gene: TRBV9; CDR3 protein: CASSVGTSGRSWGETQYF
J gene: TRBJ1-5; V gene: TRBV7-8; CDR3 protein: CASSLGGGGNQPQHF
J gene: TRBJ2-1; V gene: TRBV19; CDR3 protein: CASSVGASGHNEQFF
J gene: TRBJ2-7; V gene: TRBV6-5; CDR3 protein: CATDLAASSYEQYF
J gene: TRBJ1-2; V gene: TRBV7-2; CDR3 protein: CASSLEGDYGYTF
J gene: TRBJ2-4; V gene: TRBV28; CDR3 protein: CASSLTGSVIQYF
J gene: TRBJ2-7; V gene: TRBV30; CDR3 protein: CACDSESSYEQYF
J gene: TRBJ2-7; V gene: TRBV7-2; CDR3 protein: CASSPRTSGTYEQYF
J gene: TRBJ2-5; V gene: TRBV6-2/TRBV6-3; CDR3 protein: CASSFSGTSGSETQYF
J gene: TRBJ2-1; V gene: TRBV5-1; CDR3 protein: CASTSTVSRHEQFF
J gene: TRBJ2-1; V gene: TRBV12-5; CDR3 protein: CASGQRETNNEQFF
J gene: TRBJ1-1; V gene: TRBV10-3; CDR3 protein: CAISDAGQGNTEAFF
J gene: TRBJ1-5; V gene: TRBV5-6; CDR3 protein: CASSFQGAANQPQHF
J gene: TRBJ2-7; V gene: TRBV30; CDR3 protein: CAWRGAGGPHEQYF
J gene: TRBJ2-7; V gene: TRBV5-5; CDR3 protein: CASSWTGNEQYF
J gene: TRBJ2-7; V gene: TRBV4-3; CDR3 protein: CASSQGEGEQYF
J gene: TRBJ1-4; V gene: TRBV2; CDR3 protein: CASNRGQEKLFF
J gene: TRBJ2-5; V gene: TRBV10-3; CDR3 protein: CAATNPDFQETQYF
J gene: TRBJ2-5; V gene: TRBV27; CDR3 protein: CASSLRGLAGGKETQYF
J gene: TRBJ2-1; V gene: TRBV5-4; CDR3 protein: CASSLELAGANEQFF